These T cell receptor beta chains were read from a single sample in a study of T cell responses to AZD1222 COVID-19 vaccine. Sequencing was performed with immunoSEQ multiplex PCR; in TCRdb, only in-frame clones are kept and a portion is missing. The table lists 150,000 to 200,000 clones, roughly 89% of them singletons, with approximately 1.6% in the top ten. The sample consisted of peripheral blood, taken on day 0 of AZD1222 vaccination. These receptors all come from an adult in good health. The CDR3 runs from the conserved cysteine through the conserved F or W. D genes are given only for firm matches. Clone size is stated in some rows and not others, as once, few, many or a class when expanded.

d_gene: NA; abundance: NA; j_gene: TRBJ2-7; v_gene: TRBV24-1; CDR3aa: CATSDHGTARYEQYF; CDR3nt: TGTGCCACCAGTGACCACGGGACGGCTAGATACGAGCAGTACTTC
d_gene: TRBD1; abundance: NA; j_gene: TRBJ1-5; v_gene: TRBV5-5; CDR3aa: CASSPHGQGGSADQPQHF; CDR3nt: TGTGCCAGCAGCCCCCACGGACAGGGGGGATCGGCGGATCAGCCCCAGCATTTT
d_gene: TRBD2; abundance: NA; j_gene: TRBJ2-1; v_gene: TRBV9; CDR3aa: CASSVWGPSGRTRTFEFF; CDR3nt: TGTGCCAGCAGCGTCTGGGGTCCTAGCGGGAGGACCAGAACGTTTGAGTTCTTC
d_gene: NA; abundance: NA; j_gene: TRBJ1-1; v_gene: TRBV7-9; CDR3aa: CASSLDLGGWPTEAFF; CDR3nt: TGTGCCAGCAGCTTAGATCTTGGGGGGTGGCCCACTGAAGCTTTCTTT
d_gene: TRBD1; abundance: once; j_gene: TRBJ1-2; v_gene: TRBV28; CDR3aa: CASSPVTGAGYGYTF; CDR3nt: TGTGCCAGCAGCCCCGTAACAGGGGCCGGATATGGCTACACCTTC
d_gene: NA; abundance: NA; j_gene: TRBJ1-2; v_gene: TRBV28; CDR3aa: CASSLRAVNYGYTF; CDR3nt: TGTGCCAGCAGTTTACGGGCGGTCAACTATGGCTACACCTTC
d_gene: TRBD2; abundance: NA; j_gene: TRBJ2-7; v_gene: TRBV7-2; CDR3aa: CASSPGTSGRNEQYF; CDR3nt: TGTGCCAGCAGCCCCGGGACTAGCGGGAGGAACGAGCAGTACTTC
d_gene: NA; abundance: once; j_gene: TRBJ2-3; v_gene: TRBV9; CDR3aa: CASSVGGTDTQYF; CDR3nt: TGTGCCAGCAGCGTCGGCGGCACAGATACGCAGTATTTT
d_gene: NA; abundance: NA; j_gene: TRBJ2-3; v_gene: TRBV3-1/TRBV3-2; CDR3aa: CASSQDTRTQYF; CDR3nt: TGTGCCAGCAGCCAAGATACGAGAACGCAGTATTTT
d_gene: NA; abundance: NA; j_gene: TRBJ2-2; v_gene: TRBV29-1; CDR3aa: CSVAGQLNTGELFF; CDR3nt: TGCAGCGTGGCGGGACAGCTAAACACCGGGGAGCTGTTTTTT
d_gene: NA; abundance: NA; j_gene: TRBJ2-3; v_gene: TRBV19; CDR3aa: CASRRGGPEDNTQYF; CDR3nt: TGTGCCAGTAGAAGGGGGGGACCGGAAGATAATACGCAGTATTTT
d_gene: NA; abundance: NA; j_gene: TRBJ1-3; v_gene: TRBV4-2; CDR3aa: CASSQEPSRTAFSGNTIYF; CDR3nt: TGTGCCAGCAGCCAAGAACCGAGTCGGACAGCCTTCTCTGGAAACACCATATATTTT
d_gene: TRBD1; abundance: NA; j_gene: TRBJ1-2; v_gene: TRBV19; CDR3aa: CASRRTGTDNYGYTF; CDR3nt: TGTGCCAGTAGGAGGACAGGGACGGATAACTATGGCTACACCTTC
d_gene: NA; abundance: NA; j_gene: TRBJ1-5; v_gene: TRBV7-8; CDR3aa: CASSLQGYSNQPQHF; CDR3nt: TGTGCCAGCAGCTTACAGGGATATAGCAATCAGCCCCAGCATTTT
d_gene: NA; abundance: NA; j_gene: TRBJ1-3; v_gene: TRBV7-9; CDR3aa: CASGISGNTIYF; CDR3nt: TGTGCCAGCGGGATATCTGGAAACACCATATATTTT
d_gene: NA; abundance: NA; j_gene: TRBJ1-1; v_gene: TRBV14; CDR3aa: CASSQETGRGAFF; CDR3nt: TGTGCCAGCAGCCAAGAAACGGGACGAGGAGCTTTCTTT
d_gene: NA; abundance: NA; j_gene: TRBJ2-7; v_gene: TRBV28; CDR3aa: CASSLLRENYEQYF; CDR3nt: TGTGCCAGCAGTTTATTACGGGAAAACTACGAGCAGTACTTC
d_gene: TRBD1; abundance: NA; j_gene: TRBJ2-6; v_gene: TRBV30; CDR3aa: CAWSGTGGANVLTF; CDR3nt: TGTGCCTGGAGCGGGACAGGGGGGGCCAACGTCCTGACTTTC
d_gene: NA; abundance: NA; j_gene: TRBJ2-7; v_gene: TRBV7-2; CDR3aa: CASSLQDRLSSYEQYF; CDR3nt: TGTGCCAGCAGCTTACAAGACAGGCTGTCCTCCTACGAGCAGTACTTC
d_gene: NA; abundance: NA; j_gene: TRBJ2-3; v_gene: TRBV24-1; CDR3aa: CATSFTDTQYF; CDR3nt: TGTGCCACCAGTTTCACAGATACGCAGTATTTT
d_gene: TRBD1; abundance: NA; j_gene: TRBJ2-1; v_gene: TRBV5-4; CDR3aa: CASSIAGQGARNEQFF; CDR3nt: TGTGCCAGCAGCATTGCGGGACAGGGGGCGCGTAATGAGCAGTTCTTC
d_gene: NA; abundance: NA; j_gene: TRBJ2-4; v_gene: TRBV28; CDR3aa: CASSLAGDSKNIQYF; CDR3nt: TGTGCCAGCAGTTTGGCCGGGGACTCAAAAAACATTCAGTACTTC
d_gene: TRBD2; abundance: once; j_gene: TRBJ2-3; v_gene: TRBV3-1/TRBV3-2; CDR3aa: CASSSGLAGGQSDTQYF; CDR3nt: TGTGCCAGCAGTTCCGGACTAGCGGGGGGTCAATCAGATACGCAGTATTTT
d_gene: NA; abundance: NA; j_gene: TRBJ1-2; v_gene: TRBV12-3/TRBV12-4; CDR3aa: CASSSGGFGYTF; CDR3nt: TGTGCCAGCAGTTCGGGGGGCTTTGGCTACACCTTC
d_gene: NA; abundance: NA; j_gene: TRBJ2-2; v_gene: TRBV5-1; CDR3aa: CASSRQVGDTGELFF; CDR3nt: TGCGCCAGTTCCCGACAGGTCGGTGACACCGGGGAGCTGTTTTTT
d_gene: NA; abundance: once; j_gene: TRBJ1-5; v_gene: TRBV7-2; CDR3aa: CASSPGQLSNQPQHF; CDR3nt: TGTGCCAGCAGCCCCGGACAGCTTAGCAATCAGCCCCAGCATTTT
d_gene: NA; abundance: NA; j_gene: TRBJ1-6; v_gene: TRBV9; CDR3aa: CASSVSGNSPLHF; CDR3nt: TGTGCCAGCAGCGTATCCGGGAATTCACCCCTCCACTTT
d_gene: TRBD1; abundance: NA; j_gene: TRBJ2-2; v_gene: TRBV11-2; CDR3aa: CASSLMGQLNTGELFF; CDR3nt: TGTGCCAGCAGCTTAATGGGACAGTTGAACACCGGGGAGCTGTTTTTT
d_gene: NA; abundance: NA; j_gene: TRBJ2-7; v_gene: TRBV28; CDR3aa: CASSFPFYEQYF; CDR3nt: TGTGCCAGCAGTTTCCCATTTTACGAGCAGTACTTC
d_gene: NA; abundance: NA; j_gene: TRBJ2-5; v_gene: TRBV13; CDR3aa: CASSLRGAKETQYF; CDR3nt: TGTGCCAGCAGCTTAAGGGGGGCCAAAGAGACCCAGTACTTC
d_gene: NA; abundance: NA; j_gene: TRBJ2-1; v_gene: TRBV7-2; CDR3aa: CASSGDWYNEQFF; CDR3nt: TGTGCCAGCTCGGGAGATTGGTACAATGAGCAGTTCTTC
d_gene: NA; abundance: NA; j_gene: TRBJ2-2; v_gene: TRBV28; CDR3aa: CASSPGYRNTGELFF; CDR3nt: TGTGCCAGCAGCCCAGGCTATCGGAACACCGGGGAGCTGTTTTTT
d_gene: TRBD1; abundance: NA; j_gene: TRBJ1-6; v_gene: TRBV7-3; CDR3aa: CASSTTGGINSPLHF; CDR3nt: TGTGCCAGCAGCACAACAGGGGGGATCAATTCACCCCTCCACTTT
d_gene: TRBD1; abundance: few; j_gene: TRBJ1-1; v_gene: TRBV11-2; CDR3aa: CASSARQGSLAEAFF; CDR3nt: TGTGCCAGCAGCGCGCGACAGGGGTCGTTGGCTGAAGCTTTCTTT
d_gene: NA; abundance: NA; j_gene: TRBJ1-1; v_gene: TRBV5-1; CDR3aa: CASSLGGGHTEAFF; CDR3nt: TGCGCCAGCAGCTTGGGCGGGGGCCACACTGAAGCTTTCTTT
d_gene: NA; abundance: NA; j_gene: TRBJ1-1; v_gene: TRBV28; CDR3aa: CASSTGAWTEAFF; CDR3nt: TGTGCCAGCAGCACCGGGGCTTGGACTGAAGCTTTCTTT
d_gene: NA; abundance: NA; j_gene: TRBJ1-6; v_gene: TRBV6-5; CDR3aa: CASRTASTGSPLHF; CDR3nt: TGTGCCAGCAGGACCGCCAGTACGGGGTCACCCCTCCACTTT
d_gene: NA; abundance: few; j_gene: TRBJ2-6; v_gene: TRBV27; CDR3aa: CASSFVLSGANVLTF; CDR3nt: TGTGCCAGCAGTTTCGTACTCTCTGGGGCCAACGTCCTGACTTTC
d_gene: NA; abundance: NA; j_gene: TRBJ2-7; v_gene: TRBV19; CDR3aa: CASSVTFDTSYEQYF; CDR3nt: TGTGCCAGTAGCGTAACCTTCGACACCTCCTACGAGCAGTACTTC
d_gene: NA; abundance: NA; j_gene: TRBJ2-5; v_gene: TRBV20-1; CDR3aa: CSNGGGETQYF; CDR3nt: TGCAGTAACGGGGGCGGAGAGACCCAGTACTTC